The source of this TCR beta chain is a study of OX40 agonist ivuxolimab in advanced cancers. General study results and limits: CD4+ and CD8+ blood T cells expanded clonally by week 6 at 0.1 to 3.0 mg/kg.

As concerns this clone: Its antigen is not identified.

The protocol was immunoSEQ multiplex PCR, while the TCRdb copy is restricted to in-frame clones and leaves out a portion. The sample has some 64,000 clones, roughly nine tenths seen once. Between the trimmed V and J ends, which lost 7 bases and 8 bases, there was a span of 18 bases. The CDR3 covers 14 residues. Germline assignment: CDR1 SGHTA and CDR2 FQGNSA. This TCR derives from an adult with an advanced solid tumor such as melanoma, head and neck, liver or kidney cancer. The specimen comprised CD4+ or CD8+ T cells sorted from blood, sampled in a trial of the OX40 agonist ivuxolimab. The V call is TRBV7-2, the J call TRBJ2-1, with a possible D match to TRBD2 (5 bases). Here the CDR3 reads CASTPSFRSDEQFF. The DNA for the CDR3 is TGTGCCAGCACGCCTAGCTTCCGGTCGGATGAGCAGTTCTTC.